This T cell receptor (beta chain) was obtained from a study of T cell responses to AZD1222 COVID-19 vaccine. Findings of the study overall: Reports say nearly half of spike-specific TCRs go after unmutated variant regions. Spike regions recognized by vaccine-associated CD4 TCRs spanned the protein, led by 160-218 and 743-854. Elevations in Spike-specific TCR breadth and depth followed administration of two AZD1222 doses. It should be noted that donors were predominantly white British and more often female, and clonal diversity was possibly underestimated.

The table came from immunoSEQ multiplex PCR; TCRdb's copy has only in-frame clones and leaves some out. The data hold fewer than 30,000 clones, with about 88% observed a single time. Only a few counts were recorded for this clone. The antigen is not known. Trimming took off 4 bases at V and 2 bases at J, with 9 bases between the two ends. Germline lookup yields CDR1 WNHNN and CDR2 SYGVQD (reference sequence). The CDR3 loop spans 13 amino acids. The rearrangement joins TRBV10-1 to TRBJ2-7; D not certain. This receptor was obtained from an adult who received the AZD1222 COVID-19 vaccine. Material: peripheral blood, obtained 28 days after the second AZD1222 dose. The CDR3 coding sequence is TGCGCCAGCAGTGTTACAGACACCTACGAGCAGTACTTC. This translates into CASSVTDTYEQYF.